Here is one T cell receptor beta chain with its context. This clonotype has at least ten counts. Its antigen target is currently unknown. The record has no base qualities; no much larger clone is one base away. This entry belongs to a study of molecular identifiers for immune sequencing clone quantification (dated by TCRdb to about 2018). Study-wide context: For a replicate experiment, the RNA from either around 20,000 or 100,000 naive CD8 T cells was divided into five aliquots, and four of those aliquots went on to sequencing. The study was a methods study using CD8 T cells to benchmark molecular-identifier clustering-based TCR repertoire sequencing (MIDCIRS) and TCR RNA copy counting.

What the authors observed across the whole study: Modeling gave around 3.3 recovered TCR RNA copies per cell versus around 9.9 by digital PCR, implying 25% to 30% capture efficiency. In CMV-specific effector cells, clones with more than 20 RNA copies accounted for over 97% of molecules, whereas in naive cells such clones accounted for under 1%. Spiked-in Jurkat TCR RNA equivalent to a single cell was reported to be detectable even among over 800,000 naive CD8 T cells. Without barcode sub-clustering, chimeric consensus sequences inflated TCR diversity; chimeras reached as high as 47%. Spiked-in Jurkat TCR RNA (approximately 10 copies' worth), which is not part of the donor repertoire, was contained in the naive libraries. The sizes of highly expanded clones could end up underestimated when identical TCR molecules share a barcode.

CDR1 and CDR2 were assigned from the germline V gene (reference sequence) as GTSNPN and SVGIG. Taken from cysteine to phenylalanine, the CDR3 has 14 residues. CDR3 DNA is the only sequence kept; it has 42 bases, read in frame from the first base. V loses 1 base, J loses 2 bases, and the germline ends lie 8 bases apart. The library was generated by PCR. The data were produced on an Illumina HiSeq 4000. Bulk TCR libraries were generated as previously described, with the TCR primers listed in Table S5 used. Total RNA was purified with the Qiagen AllPrep DNA/RNA kit. Reads from multiple sequencing runs of the same library were pooled before analysis. The authors' analysis ran thus. Only reads with exact TCR constant sequence were kept, trimmed to 150 nt, and grouped by their 12-nt molecular barcodes. Reads within each barcode group were sub-clustered using a 15% Levenshtein threshold, and quality-weighted consensus sequences were constructed for each RNA molecule. Non-functional sequences were filtered out, along with any lower-count sequence sitting one edit away from another sequence. On the basis of fitting two negative binomial distributions, barcode sub-clusters with fewer than 20% of the maximum read count were discarded. TCRdb ran its own pipeline on the public reads, namely fastp trimming at Q25 and MiXCR clone calling, and kept in-frame beta chains. Each entry merges the rows of one CDR3 protein and shows their most common DNA and genes. In this record, the V and J calls reflect TCRdb's handling and not the investigators' own analysis. This sample comprises 490,000 or so distinct CDR3 sequences, about a fifth of them detected only once. The top ten clones comprise about 0.8% of the sample.

Naive CD8 T cell libraries were made from around 18,000 to 910,000 sorted cells using 10%, 30% or 50% of purified RNA. Naive CD8 T cells were FACS-sorted as CD8+CD4-CCR7+CD45RA+ on a BD FACSAria II into RLT Plus buffer. To test detection sensitivity, Jurkat RNA equivalent to more than eight TCR copies was spiked into samples of roughly 20,000-1,100,000 naive CD8 T cells. CD8 T cells were enriched with RosetteSep CD8+ T Cell Enrichment Cocktail and Ficoll-Paque, followed by ACK red cell lysis. The chain is made from TRBV30 and TRBJ2-2, with a tentative D gene TRBD2 over 6 matching bases. The sequence derives from a human donor in good health. Some libraries in this study had Jurkat cell RNA spiked in. Sequencing used naive CD8+ T cells from blood, with Jurkat cell RNA spiked in. Sample cell subset or site, as interpreted from the label and publication: FACS-sorted CD8+CD4-CCR7+CD45RA+ naive T cells. The CDR3: CAWSAGTNTGELFF. The DNA sequence follows: TGTGCCTGGAGTGCCGGGACTAACACCGGGGAGCTGTTTTTT.